These T cell receptor beta chains were read from a single sample in a study of blood T cell repertoires in COVID-19. Some clones are missing from TCRdb's copy, which holds only in-frame ones; the method was immunoSEQ multiplex PCR. The sample contains under 150,000 clones, approximately 90% of which appear only once. Sequencing was performed on peripheral blood. These receptors were collected from a woman in her sixties with active COVID-19. Each CDR3 is given with its conserved first and last residue. A D gene is named only where the DNA matches it firmly. Size values are once, few and many counts, or a class for expanded clones, and some rows have none.

TRBV12-3/TRBV12-4,NA,NA,TRBJ1-2,11,CASAANYGYTF,TGTGCCAGCGCGGCTAACTATGGCTACACCTTC
TRBV7-8,TRBD1,NA,TRBJ1-5,15,CASSGDRANNQPQHF,TGTGCCAGCAGCGGGGACAGGGCGAACAATCAGCCCCAGCATTTT
TRBV4-3,NA,NA,TRBJ1-4,15,CASSPAGSTNEKLFF,TGCGCCAGCAGCCCCGCAGGGTCAACTAATGAAAAACTGTTTTTT
TRBV5-4,TRBD2,NA,TRBJ2-3,16,CASSAGLAGGEDTQYF,TGTGCCAGCAGCGCGGGACTAGCGGGAGGGGAAGATACGCAGTATTTT
TRBV20-1,NA,NA,TRBJ1-1,13,CSASFTVNTEAFF,TGCAGTGCTAGTTTTACAGTGAACACTGAAGCTTTCTTT
TRBV5-1,NA,NA,TRBJ2-3,16,CASSLSSFTSTDTQYF,TGCGCCAGCAGCTTGTCTTCATTTACTAGCACAGATACGCAGTATTTT
TRBV18,TRBD1,NA,TRBJ1-6,15,CASSERTGENSPLHF,TGTGCCAGCTCAGAAAGGACAGGGGAAAATTCACCCCTCCACTTT
TRBV21-1,NA,NA,TRBJ2-1,21,CASSKEATSGRCGPRDNEQFF,TGTGCCAGCAGCAAAGAAGCTACTAGCGGGAGGTGTGGGCCCCGGGACAATGAGCAGTTCTTC
TRBV7-8,TRBD2,NA,TRBJ2-1,17,CASSLARAGREANEQFF,TGTGCCAGCAGCTTAGCGCGGGCGGGGAGGGAGGCCAATGAGCAGTTCTTC
TRBV27,NA,NA,TRBJ2-7,14,CASSLRLSSYEQYF,TGTGCCAGCAGTTTGAGACTCAGCTCCTACGAGCAGTACTTC
TRBV7-2,TRBD2,NA,TRBJ2-7,15,CASSLGGFSSYEQYF,TGTGCCAGCAGCTTGGGGGGGTTTAGCTCCTACGAGCAGTACTTC
TRBV7-9,TRBD2,NA,TRBJ2-7,15,CASSFRAGGPREQYF,TGTGCCAGCAGCTTCCGAGCGGGAGGGCCGCGAGAGCAGTACTTC
TRBV28,TRBD1,once,TRBJ1-4,16,CASSLDPGQPNEKLFF,TGTGCCAGCAGCCTAGACCCGGGACAGCCTAATGAAAAACTGTTTTTT
TRBV6-2/TRBV6-3,NA,NA,TRBJ1-1,14,CASSYLGADTEAFF,TGTGCCAGCAGTTACCTGGGGGCCGACACTGAAGCTTTCTTT
TRBV7-3,TRBD2,NA,TRBJ2-5,14,CASSPGLVGETQYF,TGTGCCAGCAGCCCCGGACTAGTTGGAGAGACCCAGTACTTC
TRBV10-3,NA,NA,TRBJ1-3,15,CAISESNISGNTIYF,TGTGCCATCAGTGAGTCCAACATCTCTGGAAACACCATATATTTT
TRBV6-6,TRBD1,NA,TRBJ2-7,14,CASSYEGARSEQYF,TGTGCCAGCAGTTACGAGGGGGCGCGTTCCGAGCAGTACTTC
TRBV7-9,NA,NA,TRBJ2-5,14,CASSLGTFGETQYF,TGTGCCAGCAGCCTCGGGACTTTCGGAGAGACCCAGTACTTC
TRBV3-1/TRBV3-2,TRBD1,NA,TRBJ1-1,13,CASSSPGQFEAFF,TGTGCCAGCAGCAGCCCGGGACAGTTTGAAGCTTTCTTT
TRBV28,TRBD1,NA,TRBJ2-6,16,CASCGQGSSGANVLTF,TGTGCCAGCTGCGGACAGGGGAGCTCTGGGGCCAACGTCCTGACTTTC
TRBV28,NA,few,TRBJ1-5,15,CASSFDQGSEQPQHF,TGTGCCAGCAGTTTCGACCAGGGCTCGGAACAGCCCCAGCATTTT
TRBV11-2,NA,NA,TRBJ2-5,14,CASSLYKAGETQYF,TGTGCCAGCAGCTTATATAAGGCGGGAGAGACCCAGTACTTC
TRBV5-5,TRBD2,NA,TRBJ2-1,15,CASSPIAGSYNEQFF,TGTGCCAGCAGCCCGATAGCGGGCTCGTACAATGAGCAGTTCTTC
TRBV7-9,TRBD2,NA,TRBJ2-1,15,CASSPSGIYYNEQFF,TGTGCCAGCAGCCCTAGCGGGATCTACTACAATGAGCAGTTCTTC
TRBV18,NA,NA,TRBJ2-5,13,CASSLGVGETQYF,TGTGCCAGCTCACTCGGGGTAGGAGAGACCCAGTACTTC
TRBV18,TRBD1,NA,TRBJ1-2,13,CASSPRQGYGYTF,TGTGCCAGCTCACCCCGACAGGGGTATGGCTACACCTTC
TRBV28,NA,NA,TRBJ2-7,14,CASSPGHDSYEQYF,TGTGCCAGCAGTCCGGGACACGACTCCTACGAGCAGTACTTC
TRBV6-2/TRBV6-3,TRBD1,NA,TRBJ2-7,16,CASSYPRQGFDYEQYF,TGTGCCAGCAGTTATCCCAGACAGGGGTTCGACTACGAGCAGTACTTC
TRBV9,NA,once,TRBJ1-1,14,CASSVGDRGTEAFF,TGTGCCAGCAGCGTAGGTGATAGGGGAACTGAAGCTTTCTTT
TRBV2,TRBD2,once,TRBJ2-2,14,CATPLAYDTGELFF,TGTGCCACCCCACTAGCGTACGACACCGGGGAGCTGTTTTTT
TRBV29-1,NA,NA,TRBJ1-3,12,CSVEQGGNTIYF,TGCAGCGTTGAACAGGGAGGAAACACCATATATTTT
TRBV4-2,NA,once,TRBJ2-7,13,CASSQGGDYEQYF,TGTGCCAGCAGCCAAGGAGGAGACTACGAGCAGTACTTC
TRBV28,TRBD1,NA,TRBJ2-2,16,CASSLSRPGGDGELFF,TGTGCCAGCAGTTTGAGTCGTCCAGGGGGAGACGGGGAGCTGTTTTTT
TRBV11-3,NA,NA,TRBJ2-5,13,CASSLGLRETQYF,TGTGCCAGCAGCCTAGGACTAAGAGAGACCCAGTACTTC
TRBV7-9,NA,NA,TRBJ2-6,15,CASSSQVSGANVLTF,TGTGCCAGCAGCTCTCAGGTGTCTGGGGCCAACGTCCTGACTTTC
TRBV9,NA,once,TRBJ1-4,16,CASSVGDGGTFEKLFF,TGTGCCAGCAGCGTAGGCGACGGGGGGACGTTTGAAAAACTGTTTTTT
TRBV5-5,TRBD2,NA,TRBJ2-7,15,CASSLAWTSGRDKYF,TGTGCCAGCAGCTTGGCCTGGACTAGCGGGAGAGATAAGTACTTC
TRBV18,TRBD1,NA,TRBJ2-2,16,CASSLTGQANTGELFF,TGTGCCAGCTCACTAACGGGACAGGCGAACACCGGGGAGCTGTTTTTT
TRBV29-1,TRBD2,NA,TRBJ2-1,16,CSVEGSGLADYNEQFF,TGCAGCGTTGAAGGCTCGGGACTAGCGGATTACAATGAGCAGTTCTTC
TRBV6-2/TRBV6-3,TRBD2,NA,TRBJ2-3,19,CASSPLSGTSGRSTDTQYF,TGTGCCAGCAGCCCTCTCTCCGGGACTAGCGGGCGTTCCACAGATACGCAGTATTTT
TRBV19,NA,NA,TRBJ1-2,14,CASSDRRGYEGYTF,TGTGCCAGTAGTGACAGAAGGGGCTATGAAGGCTACACCTTC
TRBV6-6,TRBD2,NA,TRBJ2-7,14,CASRYSGRGTEQYF,TGTGCCAGCAGGTATAGCGGGAGGGGTACTGAGCAGTACTTC
TRBV12-5,NA,NA,TRBJ1-2,14,CASAQGGAPHGYTF,TGTGCTAGTGCCCAAGGGGGGGCACCTCATGGCTACACCTTC
TRBV7-3,TRBD2,NA,TRBJ2-2,16,CASSLTSGRGTGELFF,TGTGCCAGCAGCTTGACTAGCGGGAGAGGGACCGGGGAGCTGTTTTTT
TRBV7-9,TRBD2,NA,TRBJ2-1,17,CASSPLSVAGAYNEQFF,TGTGCCAGCAGCCCCCTCTCAGTAGCGGGAGCTTACAATGAGCAGTTCTTC
TRBV6-2/TRBV6-3,NA,NA,TRBJ2-5,14,CASSYGLVRETQYF,TGTGCCAGCAGTTACGGACTGGTCCGGGAGACCCAGTACTTC
TRBV14,NA,NA,TRBJ1-3,17,CASSHPGYGLSGNTIYF,TGTGCCAGCAGCCACCCAGGGTATGGTCTCTCTGGAAACACCATATATTTT
TRBV28,NA,NA,TRBJ1-5,14,CASTPFGFNQPQHF,TGTGCCAGCACCCCCTTCGGTTTCAATCAGCCCCAGCATTTT
TRBV29-1,NA,NA,TRBJ1-3,14,CSVMTGLQGNTIYF,TGCAGCGTCATGACTGGTCTCCAAGGAAACACCATATATTTT
TRBV27,TRBD1,NA,TRBJ2-3,15,CASSLEGASTDTQYF,TGTGCCAGCAGTTTAGAGGGGGCGAGCACAGATACGCAGTATTTT
TRBV11-2,TRBD2,NA,TRBJ2-7,15,CASSYWTSGSYEQYF,TGTGCCAGCAGCTACTGGACTAGCGGATCCTACGAGCAGTACTTC
TRBV5-6,TRBD1,NA,TRBJ2-3,17,CASGAAGTGDYTDTQYF,TGTGCCAGCGGCGCGGCCGGGACAGGGGATTACACAGATACGCAGTATTTT
TRBV28,TRBD2,NA,TRBJ2-7,15,CASSFISGRVSEQYF,TGTGCCAGCAGTTTTATAAGCGGGAGGGTCTCCGAGCAGTACTTC
TRBV11-2,TRBD1,NA,TRBJ2-7,15,CASSLETGLTYEQYF,TGTGCCAGCAGCTTGGAGACAGGGCTAACCTACGAGCAGTACTTC
TRBV5-5,NA,NA,TRBJ2-6,16,CASSQVPSSGANVLTF,TGTGCCAGCAGCCAGGTCCCGAGCTCTGGGGCCAACGTCCTGACTTTC
TRBV29-1,NA,NA,TRBJ1-1,14,CSVVVWATDTEAFF,TGCAGCGTTGTTGTGTGGGCCACCGACACTGAAGCTTTCTTT
TRBV5-1,NA,NA,TRBJ2-1,13,CASGGNKYNEQFF,TGCGCCAGCGGGGGCAATAAGTACAATGAGCAGTTCTTC
TRBV5-1,TRBD2,NA,TRBJ2-3,14,CASSSLAGTDTQYF,TGCGCCAGCAGCTCCCTAGCGGGCACAGATACGCAGTATTTT
TRBV6-5,NA,NA,TRBJ2-7,13,CASTRQGKYEQYF,TGTGCCAGCACCAGGCAGGGGAAATACGAGCAGTACTTC
TRBV12-5,NA,NA,TRBJ2-1,13,CASGLGGSPEQFF,TGTGCTAGTGGTTTGGGTGGGAGCCCTGAGCAGTTCTTC